This T cell receptor (beta chain) was captured by sequencing in a study of control samples from healthy donors and cancer patients. Using immunoSEQ multiplex PCR, the repertoire was profiled, and TCRdb retains in-frame clones only, with some absent. Of under 150,000 clones in the sample, more than 80% were seen once. The CDR3 totals 15 residues. The germline gives CDR1 KGHSH, CDR2 LQKENI. V was shortened by 3 bases and J by 12 bases, with 23 bases between the two germline ends. This clone was seen once. This sequence joins TRBV18 and TRBJ1-1; a possible D gene is TRBD1 (5 bases). The source of this sequence is a woman between 50 and 59 years old with colorectal cancer. The sample was PBMCs. The CDR3 spells CASSPDTREGVPSFF. The CDR3 DNA reads TGTGCCAGCTCACCCGATACCAGGGAAGGGGTTCCGTCTTTCTTT.